The T cell receptor (beta chain) described here comes from a study of response to subunit inactivated influenza vaccine. V lost 8 bases to trimming and J lost 1 base; unmatched junction nucleotides: 2. There are 14 residues in the CDR3. Germline CDR1 and CDR2: SNHLY and FYNNEI. Notes on this clonotype: Its antigen is as yet unknown.

Study-level findings and limits: Few additional T cells are recruited per seasonal influenza vaccination, authors suggested.

MiXCR, run by TCRdb on the RT-PCR reads, gives a single entry per CDR3 protein. This table has approximately 730,000 distinct CDR3 sequences, about 15% appearing once. The clonotype was recovered from a man aged 45-60 years who received an inactivated influenza vaccine. The chain links TRBV2 to TRBJ2-6; 7 bases are shared with TRBD1. Here the sequenced sample was PBMCs from blood, taken roughly 15 days before vaccination. The CDR3 coding sequence is TGTGCCAGCTACAGGGGTTCTGGGGCCAACGTCCTGACTTTC. The encoded protein is CASYRGSGANVLTF. The full variable domain, with the rest looked up from reference TRBV2 and TRBJ2-6, is EPEVTQTPSHQVTQMGQEVILRCVPISNHLYFYWYRQILGQKVEFLVSFYNNEISEKSEIFDDQFSVERPDGSNFTLKIRSTKLEDSAMYFCASYRGSGANVLTFGAGSRLTVL.